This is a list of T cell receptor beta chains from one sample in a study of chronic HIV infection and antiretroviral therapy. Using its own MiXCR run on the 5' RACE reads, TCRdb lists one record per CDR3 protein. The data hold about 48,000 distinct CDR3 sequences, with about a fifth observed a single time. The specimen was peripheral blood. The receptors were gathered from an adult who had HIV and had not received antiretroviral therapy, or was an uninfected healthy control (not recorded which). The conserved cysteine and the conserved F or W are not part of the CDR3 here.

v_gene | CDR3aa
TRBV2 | ASSEARGAANYGYT
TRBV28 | ASSVVNRGDGYT
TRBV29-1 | SVDKGQTANYGYT
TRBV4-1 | ASSQTGGTPGYT
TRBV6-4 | ASSSELGTEAF
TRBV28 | ASSPTPFLPRSDEQY
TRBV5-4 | ASSIDGTLAPQH
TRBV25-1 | ASSDLRPDTQY
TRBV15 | ATSRDRSSQGYEQY
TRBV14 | ASSEGPPVYYGYT
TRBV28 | ASSLKAGGDQETQY
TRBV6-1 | ASRVGTGGNQPQH
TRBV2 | ASRDRGDTEAF
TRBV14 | ASSRGGQAYEQY
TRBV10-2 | ASSEGSSSYNEQF
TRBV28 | ASSSGQGARGYT
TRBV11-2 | ASSLNRDVSYEQY
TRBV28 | ASSEAGGKDTEAF
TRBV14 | ASRRRQETQY
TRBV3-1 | ASSHTMGLTEAF
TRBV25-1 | ASSDWAGKRETQY
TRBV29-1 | SVEAGAGTDTQY
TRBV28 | ASSPPLAGVTDTQY
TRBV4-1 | ASSQSGRTEAF
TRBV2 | ASSSGSGANVLT
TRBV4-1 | ASSQPTGRGAETQY
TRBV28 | ASRSGTLEQY
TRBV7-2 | ASSLETGLYGYT
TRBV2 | ASSEALGTGWGNQPQH